Sample share makes the clone carrying this T cell receptor delta chain medium-sized. Its target is unknown. Purity of the sorted Vdelta1+ thymocytes ranged from about 96% to 99.6%. The sample originates from a study of Vδ1+ human thymocytes. CDR3 length: 17 amino acids. V was pared by 4 bases and J by 0 bases, with 10 bases of the junction left unmatched. Germline CDR1 TSWWSYY, CDR2 QGS. The study's findings and limits: Thymic TRG and TRD repertoires appeared highly polyclonal, with Gaussian CDR3 length distributions. Bulk data may be misread because of unexpected Vdelta2 sequences.

The template was reverse-transcribed extracted RNA. The CDR3 regions were amplified by multiplex PCR from V-gene primers to a constant-region primer. TCRdb redid the clone calls on the multiplex PCR reads with CATT. The table includes around 20,000 delta-chain clones, 7.5% to 9% detected once. The TCR sequence derives from a child less than two years old who had congenital heart surgery. The chain employs TRDV1 and TRDJ1; 8 nucleotides line up with TRDD3. The sequencing input was Vdelta1+ gamma-delta thymocytes from the thymus. Specified subset: FACS-sorted CD3+ TCRalphabeta- TCRVdelta1+ TCRVdelta2- thymocytes. The CDR3 reads CALGATTGGPNTDKLIF. The CDR3 nucleotides are TGTGCTCTTGGGGCGACGACTGGGGGGCCTAACACCGATAAACTCATCTTT.